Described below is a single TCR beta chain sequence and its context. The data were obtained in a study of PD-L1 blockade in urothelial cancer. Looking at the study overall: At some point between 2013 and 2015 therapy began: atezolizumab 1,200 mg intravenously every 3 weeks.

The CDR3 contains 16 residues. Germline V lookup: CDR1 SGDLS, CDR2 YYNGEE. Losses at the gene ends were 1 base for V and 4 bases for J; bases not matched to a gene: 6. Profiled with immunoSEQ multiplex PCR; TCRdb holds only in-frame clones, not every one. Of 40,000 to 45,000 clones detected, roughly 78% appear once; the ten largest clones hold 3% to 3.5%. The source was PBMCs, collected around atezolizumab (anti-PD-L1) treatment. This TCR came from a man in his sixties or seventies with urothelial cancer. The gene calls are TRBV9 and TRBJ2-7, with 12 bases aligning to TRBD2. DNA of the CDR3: TGTGCCAGCAGCGTATCAGGACTAGCGGGAATGTACGAGCAGTACTTC. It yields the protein CASSVSGLAGMYEQYF.